Listed here are 15 T cell receptor beta chains from one sample, sequenced in a study of cytomegalovirus exposure and HLA in healthy donors (TCRdb year 2017). Library creation used the immunoSEQ multiplex PCR assay. A mixture of 60 forward primers for TCR Vbeta segments and 13 reverse primers for TCR Jbeta segments was used in the multiplex PCR. TCRdb took this table from immuneACCESS and kept in-frame rearrangements with V and J called. Such tables lack part of the clones; where checked against another copy, unresolved V genes explain under half of the gap, and the rest is unexplained. This sample gives more than 85,000 clones in total; approximately 72% of them show up just once. The ten largest make up roughly 9.1% of the sample. The source material was PBMCs. The receptors were sampled from a man aged 25 to 40 in good health and CMV-seropositive.

V and J are TRBV7-6 and TRBJ2-1, with 8 nucleotides matching TRBD1. This CDR3 comprises 14 residues. Germline-derived CDR1 and CDR2 are SGHVS and FNYEAQ. V gave up 5 bases and J gave up 9 bases; unmatched junction bases: 9. CDR3 DNA: TGTGCCAGCAGCCAGGACAGGGTACCTGGTGAGCAGTTCTTC. Translated: CASSQDRVPGEQFF.

The V gene is TRBV6-1, the J gene TRBJ1-4; D gene ambiguous. From germline, CDR1 is MNHNS and CDR2 SASEGT. Trimming removed 3 bases at V and 4 bases at J, with 9 bases between. The CDR3 has 14 residues. The CDR3 reads CASSETRSNEKLFF. Written as DNA, the CDR3 is TGTGCCAGCAGTGAGACGCGGAGTAATGAAAAACTGTTTTTT.

This clone was detected a few times. The J gene is TRBJ2-1, the V gene TRBV19; maybe TRBD1 (6 bases). Germline V gene data show CDR1 as LNHDA and CDR2 as SQIVND (reference sequence). V lost 5 bases and J lost 6, with 14 bases in between. The CDR3 extends over 14 amino acids. As DNA, the CDR3 is TGTGCCAGTAGTTTCTCACAGGGTCGCAATGAGCAGTTCTTC. Protein sequence: CASSFSQGRNEQFF.

The rearrangement uses TRBV27 and TRBJ2-3, with 12 positions matching TRBD2. Trimming removed 6 bases from V and 7 bases from J; junction bases left unmatched: 17. CDR3 length: 18 residues. Germline V gene lookup returns CDR1 MNHEY and CDR2 SMNVEV (reference sequence). The DNA of the CDR3 is TGTGCCAGCAGCAAGTTTATGATGTCTAGCGGGGGGGCAAATACGCAGTATTTT. Its protein is CASSKFMMSSGGANTQYF.

This clone was seen more than once but under ten times. V is TRBV6-5 and J is TRBJ1-3; 8 bases match TRBD1. Germline V gene sequence: CDR1 MNHEY, CDR2 SVGAGI. V was pared by 6 bases and J by 2 bases, with 3 bases of the junction left unmatched. The CDR3 is made up of 14 amino acids. The CDR3 DNA is TGTGCCAGCAGCGACAGGGGACCTGGAAACACCATATATTTT. This gives the protein CASSDRGPGNTIYF.

The V and J genes are TRBV6-5 and TRBJ1-5; D possibly corresponds to TRBD1 (5 bases). V was trimmed by 6 bases and J by 6 bases, leaving 12 bases between them. There are 13 residues in the CDR3. Germline V CDR1 and CDR2: MNHEY, SVGAGI. The CDR3 loop reads CASSNDRGQPQHF. CDR3 nucleotides: TGTGCCAGCAGCAACGACAGAGGTCAGCCCCAGCATTTT.

This chain joins TRBV5-5 and TRBJ1-4; tentatively, D is TRBD1 (6 bases). The CDR3 covers 15 residues. Trimming removed 5 bases at V and 3 bases at J, with 14 bases between. CDR1 and CDR2 from the germline V gene are SGHKS and YYEKEE (reference sequence). In DNA, the CDR3 is TGTGCCAGCAGGGGAATGGGACACCCTAATGAAAAACTGTTTTTT. The encoded protein is CASRGMGHPNEKLFF.

This sequence joins TRBV19 and TRBJ2-7; D might be TRBD1 (7 bases). Trimming pared 1 base from V and 3 bases from J, leaving 13 bases between. The CDR3 is 15 amino acids. In germline, CDR1 is LNHDA, CDR2 SQIVND (reference sequence). The CDR3, as DNA: TGTGCCAGTAGTATAGTTGGAGGGGGCCTCTACGAGCAGTACTTC. This translates into CASSIVGGGLYEQYF. Full variable domain (rest looked up from reference TRBV19 and TRBJ2-7): DGGITQSPKYLFRKEGQNVTLSCEQNLNHDAMYWYRQDPGQGLRLIYYSQIVNDFQKGDIAEGYSVSREKKESFPLTVTSAQKNPTAFYLCASSIVGGGLYEQYFGPGTRLTVT.

J is TRBJ1-4 and V is TRBV5-1; 9 bases are shared with TRBD1. Germline loops: CDR1 SGHRS, CDR2 YFSETQ. Trimming took 1 base from V and 5 from J; bases not matched to a gene: 3. CDR3 length: 15 amino acids. The CDR3 protein is CASSLWGQGNEKLFF. Written as DNA, the CDR3 is TGCGCCAGCAGCTTGTGGGGACAGGGAAATGAAAAACTGTTTTTT. The full variable domain, its missing parts supplied by reference TRBV5-1 and TRBJ1-4, is KAGVTQTPRYLIKTRGQQVTLSCSPISGHRSVSWYQQTPGQGLQFLFEYFSETQRNKGNFPGRFSGRQFSNSRSEMNVSTLELGDSALYLCASSLWGQGNEKLFFGSGTQLSVL.

The V call is TRBV11-2, the J call TRBJ1-1; D is perhaps TRBD1 (5 bases). V lost 5 bases and J 7 bases, leaving 17 bases between the germline ends. CDR1 is SGHAT and CDR2 is FQNNGV in the germline V gene. This CDR3 is 14 amino acids long. CDR3 protein: CASSPGPQGIEAFF. Here the CDR3 DNA reads TGTGCCAGCAGCCCAGGACCCCAGGGTATTGAAGCTTTCTTT.

Comments on this clone: One end of the junction does not line up with germline, which may come from a read error. The chain carries TRBV7-3 and TRBJ1-1, with D possibly TRBD1 on 5 matching bases. This CDR3 spans 15 amino acids. Germline CDR1 reads SGHTA; CDR2 reads FQGTGA. The CDR3 reads CASLPGPLMNTEAFF. The CDR3 DNA follows: TGCGCCAGCCTTCCAGGGCCGCTAATGAACACTGAAGCTTTCTTT.

This clone was seen a handful of times. The chain combines TRBV5-1 with TRBJ1-5; 8 nucleotides agree with TRBD1. The trim removed 4 bases at V and 4 bases at J, leaving 7 bases unmatched. From germline, CDR1 is SGHRS and CDR2 YFSETQ. The CDR3 spans 15 residues. The CDR3 DNA reads TGCGCCAGCAGCCGGACAGGGATGGGGAATCAGCCCCAGCATTTT. Its translation is CASSRTGMGNQPQHF.

This clone was found once. The chain recombines TRBV2 with TRBJ1-6; a possible D gene is TRBD1 (6 bases). Germline CDR1 and CDR2: SNHLY and FYNNEI. The CDR3 has 17 residues. V was shortened by 4 bases and J by 7 bases, with 20 bases between the two germline ends. The CDR3 sequence is CASSVDRPTLYNSPLHF. CDR3 nucleotide sequence: TGTGCCAGCAGTGTGGACAGACCAACATTGTACAATTCACCCCTCCACTTT.

The chain couples TRBV19 to TRBJ2-1, with TRBD2 identical over 10 bases. CDR1 is LNHDA and CDR2 is SQIVND in the germline V gene (reference sequence). The CDR3 covers 15 residues. The V and J ends lost 5 bases and 3 bases, in that order; junction bases with no gene match: 4. CDR3 coding DNA: TGTGCCAGTAGTGTTAGCGGGGGGTTCTACAATGAGCAGTTCTTC. Protein: CASSVSGGFYNEQFF.

V is TRBV19 and J is TRBJ2-7; TRBD1 is a possible D gene (5 bases). The CDR3 has 15 residues. The V end lost 5 bases, the J end lost 3 bases, and 17 bases lay between the germline ends. Germline CDR1 is LNHDA and CDR2 is SQIVND (reference sequence). The CDR3 nucleotides read TGTGCCAGTAGTCGCGCCCGGGCAGGGTTCTACGAGCAGTACTTC. Translation gives CASSRARAGFYEQYF.